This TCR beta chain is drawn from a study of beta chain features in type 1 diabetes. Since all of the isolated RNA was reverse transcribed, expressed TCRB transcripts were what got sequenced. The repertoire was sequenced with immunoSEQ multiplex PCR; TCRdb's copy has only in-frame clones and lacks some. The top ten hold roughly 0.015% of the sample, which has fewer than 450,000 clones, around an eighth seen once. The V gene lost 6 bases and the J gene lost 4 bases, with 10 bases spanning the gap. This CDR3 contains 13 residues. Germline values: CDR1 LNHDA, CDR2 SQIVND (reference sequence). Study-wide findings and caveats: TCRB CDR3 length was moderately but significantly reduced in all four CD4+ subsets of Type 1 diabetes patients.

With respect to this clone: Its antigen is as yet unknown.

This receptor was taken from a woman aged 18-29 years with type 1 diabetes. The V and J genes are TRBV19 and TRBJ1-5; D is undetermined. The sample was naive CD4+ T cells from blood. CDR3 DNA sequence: TGTGCCAGTAGCTGGGCAGGAAATCAGCCCCAGCATTTT. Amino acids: CASSWAGNQPQHF.